This TCR beta chain is from a study of shared clonotypes between healthy human individuals. Each unsorted PBMC replicate got 300 ng genomic DNA, roughly 30,000 genomes. The team ran DNA from unsorted PBMCs on ten immunoSEQ deep assay plates for sequencing. The authors' processing: ImmunoSEQ gave junction-only sequences without quality scores, so filtering differed. The repertoire was sequenced with immunoSEQ multiplex PCR; TCRdb's copy has only in-frame clones and lacks some. That table furnishes V, J and clone size, whereas the DNA furnished D and trimming. This table has about 490,000 clones, roughly 80% appearing once. Each of the donors was a healthy adult who was HIV-negative and had not had a recent acute infection or vaccination. V was pared by 4 bases and J by 3 bases, with 7 bases of the junction left unmatched. This CDR3 spans 16 amino acids. Germline V lookup: CDR1 SGHTA, CDR2 FQGTGA.

The source material was PBMCs. The sequence was collected from a woman between 40 and 50 years old in good health. Some clones in this sample may be carry-over from other donors' samples. J is TRBJ2-3 and V is TRBV7-3, with TRBD1 matching 10 bases. CDR3 residues: CASSSLTGGETDTQYF. The CDR3 coding sequence is TGTGCCAGCAGCTCCCTGACAGGGGGCGAGACAGATACGCAGTATTTT.